One and the same sample provided the 30 T cell receptor beta chains below, sequenced in a study of T cells in Graves' hyperthyroidism and ophthalmopathy. TCR beta CDR3 sequences were amplified from RNA transcripts. TCR CDR3 underwent first-round RT-PCR with the HTBI primer set. From the multiplex PCR reads, TCRdb called clonotypes with MiXCR, one entry per CDR3 protein. Counted here are approximately 640,000 distinct CDR3 sequences, about 45% occurring once; the ten biggest clones make up less than 8.5%. Sequenced sample: peripheral blood or thyroid tissue (not recorded which). These receptors were collected from an adult man with Graves' disease, either hyperthyroidism or ophthalmopathy (not recorded which).

This clonotype was seen more than once but under ten times. The chain employs TRBV29-1 and TRBJ1-1; perhaps TRBD1 as D (5 bases). The CDR3 contains 14 residues. CDR1 and CDR2 (germline): SQVTM, ANQGSEA. Trimming shortened V by 1 base and J by 2 bases, and 11 bases separated the two germline ends. This chain's CDR3 is CSVEGTITNTEAFF. DNA of the CDR3: TGCAGCGTTGAAGGGACAATTACCAACACTGAAGCTTTCTTT.

This chain's CDR3 is CASSRAPGQGSYEQYF. Written as DNA, the CDR3 is TGTGCCAGCAGCCGCGCACCGGGACAGGGGTCCTACGAGCAGTACTTC. V and J are TRBV2 and TRBJ2-7, with TRBD1 identical over 10 bases. Trimming cost V 6 bases and J 1 base; bases outside gene matches: 9. Germline V gene lookup returns CDR1 SNHLY and CDR2 FYNNEI. The length of the CDR3 is 16 residues.

This clonotype was recorded at least ten times. The V and J genes are TRBV19 and TRBJ1-5; TRBD1 might be the D (6 bases). This CDR3 region has 12 residues. Per the germline V gene, CDR1 is LNHDA and CDR2 is SQIVND (reference sequence). V was pared by 7 bases and J by 7 bases, with 11 bases between. The CDR3 nucleotides are TGTGCCAGTACGAGGGGGTACCAGCCCCAGCATTTT. This translates into CASTRGYQPQHF.

A few counts support this clonotype. J is TRBJ2-6 and V is TRBV20-1; D uncertain. Germline CDR1 DFQATT, CDR2 SNEGSKA (reference sequence). The germline V and J ends were trimmed by 6 bases and 2 bases, with 8 bases remaining between them. This CDR3 is built from 13 residues. The CDR3 DNA sequence: TGCAGTGCCCTTAGCCCTGGGGCCAACGTCCTGACTTTC. This gives the protein CSALSPGANVLTF.

A few counts support this clonotype. The chain recombines TRBV9 with TRBJ2-7, with 9 bases that match TRBD2. V shed 0 bases, J shed 5 bases, and the junction held 6 bases outside the gene matches. Germline V gives CDR1 SGDLS, CDR2 YYNGEE. The CDR3 contains 15 residues. DNA for the CDR3: TGTGCCAGCAGCGTAGATTTAGCGGGAGTGAACGAGCAGTACTTC. Translation gives CASSVDLAGVNEQYF.

This clonotype was picked up many times. The chain uses TRBV7-8 and TRBJ2-5, with 10 bases that match TRBD2. Germline CDR1 SGHVS, CDR2 FQNEAQ. The CDR3 spans 17 residues. J was trimmed by 2 bases and V by 2 bases; bases with no gene match: 8. CDR3 sequence reads: CASSLWLAGEGQETQYF. For the CDR3, the DNA is TGTGCCAGCAGCTTATGGCTAGCGGGAGAGGGGCAAGAGACCCAGTACTTC.

The table lists this clonotype with a few counts. The rearrangement links TRBV6-6 to TRBJ2-7; 9 bases are a match to TRBD2. The ends lost 2 bases at V and 4 bases at J; junction bases unmatched: 3. The germline V gene has CDR1 MNHNY and CDR2 SVGAGI (reference sequence). The CDR3 has 14 residues. The CDR3, as DNA: TGTGCCAGCAGTTACGAGCGGGAGGCATACGAGCAGTACTTC. Translation gives CASSYEREAYEQYF.

CDR3 DNA: TGTGCCGGGGAGGCGAATTCACCCCTCCACTTT. Residues: CAGEANSPLHF. This chain links TRBV25-1 with TRBJ1-6; D call uncertain. The CDR3 is 11 residues long. Germline loops: CDR1 MGHDK, CDR2 SYGVNS. V lost 11 bases and J lost 7, with 9 bases in between.

The chain is built from TRBV20-1 and TRBJ1-4, with TRBD1 identical over 7 bases. The V gene's germline CDR1 is DFQATT and CDR2 SNEGSKA (reference sequence). This CDR3 is 14 amino acids long. V trimming: 0 bases; J trimming: 7 bases; junction bases outside the gene matches: 5. The CDR3 DNA follows: TGCAGTGCTAGAGAGACAGGGCTCTTTGAAAAACTGTTTTTT. Protein product: CSARETGLFEKLFF.

Concerning this clonotype itself: Given a much more abundant clone one base away, this may be a read error. This chain links TRBV2 with TRBJ1-4; 9 nucleotides agree with TRBD1. Germline CDR1 reads SNHLY; CDR2 reads FYNNEI. This CDR3 is 14 amino acids long. This CDR3 is CVSRGTGNREKLFF. CDR3 coding DNA: TGTGTCAGCAGGGGGACAGGGAACCGTGAAAAACTGTTTTTT.

This clonotype was seen only a few times. The chain couples TRBV5-4 to TRBJ1-4, with D tentatively TRBD1 (5 bases). Trimming left V 4 bases short and J 7 bases short, with 17 bases between. This CDR3 comprises 15 residues. Germline V CDR1 and CDR2: SGHNT, YYREEE (reference sequence). The CDR3 reads CASSGMQGDSEKLFF. As DNA, the CDR3 is TGTGCCAGCAGCGGAATGCAGGGAGATAGTGAAAAACTGTTTTTT.

This clonotype appeared a single time. Possible read error: a much larger clone is one base away. The chain combines TRBV12-3 or TRBV12-4 with TRBJ1-1; D is unclear. Trimming took off 6 bases at V and 2 bases at J, with 10 bases between the two ends. The CDR3 covers 13 residues. The CDR3 loop is CASRFAGNTEAFF. CDR3 bases: TGTGCCAGCAGGTTCGCAGGAAACACTGAAGCTTTCTTT.

This clonotype was detected ten times or more. The V gene is TRBV20-1, the J gene TRBJ1-1; no clear D. In germline, CDR1 is DFQATT, CDR2 SNEGSKA (reference sequence). CDR3 length: 11 amino acids. V was trimmed by 4 bases and J by 8 bases, leaving 11 bases between them. The DNA of the CDR3 is TGCAGTGCTAACGCCGGAGGCGAAGCTTTCTTT. This translates into CSANAGGEAFF.

This chain links TRBV7-2 with TRBJ1-4, with 7 positions matching TRBD1. CDR3 length equals 15 residues. V lost 5 bases to trimming and J lost 3 bases; unmatched junction nucleotides: 6. Germline V gene lookup returns CDR1 SGHTA and CDR2 FQGNSA. This chain's CDR3 is CASSLLRGANEKLFF. In DNA, the CDR3 is TGTGCCAGCAGCCTCCTCAGGGGGGCTAATGAAAAACTGTTTTTT.

This sequence joins TRBV5-1 and TRBJ1-6; D is perhaps TRBD1 (6 bases). The V gene lost 5 bases and the J gene lost 7 bases, with 22 bases spanning the gap. The CDR3 runs 17 residues. CDR1 and CDR2 from the germline V gene are SGHRS and YFSETQ. Written as DNA, the CDR3 is TGCGCCAGCAGATTCTCCCTCGGACAGACCGCGAATTCACCCCTCCACTTT. Its protein is CASRFSLGQTANSPLHF.

This clonotype was seen only once. A read error may explain this, as a much larger clone is one base away. The chain carries TRBV6-1 and TRBJ2-5; possibly TRBD1 or TRBD2 for D (5 bases each). V was trimmed by 5 bases and J by 7 bases, leaving 14 bases between them. Germline V gene lookup returns CDR1 MNHNS and CDR2 SASEGT. CDR3 size: 13 residues. The CDR3 bases are TGTGCCAGCAGTTTCTCGGATGGGGGGACCCAGTACTTC. Its translation is CASSFSDGGTQYF.

Worth noting for this clonotype: A much larger clone sits a single nucleotide away, making a read error possible. J is TRBJ2-7 and V is TRBV9, with a tentative D call TRBD1 (5 bases). The CDR3 runs 15 residues. Germline-derived CDR1 and CDR2 are SGDLS and YYNGEE. CDR3 loop: CASSRPRQKTYGQYF. DNA for the CDR3: TGTGCCAGCAGCAGACCCCGACAGAAGACCTACGGGCAGTACTTC.

This clonotype was picked up many times. The chain recombines TRBV7-9 with TRBJ1-4; D is undetermined. The CDR3 covers 15 residues. Trimming removed 1 base at V and 5 bases at J, with 11 bases between. Per germline, CDR1 SEHNR and CDR2 FQNEAQ (reference sequence). The CDR3 bases are TGTGCCAGCAGCTTAGAACAAGGGCGAAATGAAAAACTGTTTTTT. The encoded protein is CASSLEQGRNEKLFF.

As to this clonotype: The conserved final phenylalanine or tryptophan is absent from the CDR3, which likely points to a read error. The J gene is TRBJ1-1, the V gene TRBV7-3; possible D gene TRBD1, 5 bases. Trimming took 7 bases from V and 0 from J, leaving 12 bases between them. CDR3 length equals 14 residues. CDR1 and CDR2 from the germline V gene are SGHTA and FQGTGA. The CDR3 DNA follows: TGTGCCAGCACCCTACAGGTCATGAACACTGAAGCTTTCCTT. This translates into CASTLQVMNTEAFL.

This clonotype was recorded a few times. The V and J genes are TRBV2 and TRBJ2-5; TRBD2 matches at 9 bases. Germline V lookup: CDR1 SNHLY, CDR2 FYNNEI. The CDR3 consists of 18 residues. After removal of 6 bases from V and 1 base from J, the junction contained 15 bases not matched to a gene. The CDR3 here is CASRDLRRAGGLQETQYF. The CDR3 nucleotides are TGTGCCAGCAGGGATTTACGTCGAGCGGGAGGCCTCCAAGAGACCCAGTACTTC.

The chain is built from TRBV6-1 and TRBJ1-4; no definite D call. The V gene lost 7 bases and the J gene lost 8 bases, with 14 bases spanning the gap. Germline V CDR1 and CDR2: MNHNS, SASEGT. The CDR3 runs 13 residues. The CDR3 here is CASTHPREEKLFF. CDR3 coding DNA: TGTGCCAGCACCCACCCGCGGGAGGAAAAACTGTTTTTT.

A few counts support this clonotype. The gene calls are TRBV10-3 and TRBJ2-3; D is unclear. CDR3 size: 11 residues. Germline V lookup: CDR1 ENHRY, CDR2 SYGVKD. V lost 4 bases to trimming and J lost 8 bases, with 7 bases between them. The CDR3 protein is CAISGLGTQYF. CDR3 nucleotides: TGTGCCATCAGTGGACTCGGTACGCAGTATTTT.

As for this clonotype: The junction departs from germline at one end; a sequencing error may be responsible. V gene TRBV10-3 combines with J gene TRBJ1-2; D unclear. Germline V gives CDR1 ENHRY, CDR2 SYGVKD. This CDR3 comprises 12 residues. CDR3 DNA: TGTGCCAGCAGTGACCCGGCAGACGGCTACACCTTC. It translates to CASSDPADGYTF.

The chain combines TRBV5-1 with TRBJ1-1, with D possibly TRBD1 on 6 matching bases. The length of the CDR3 is 15 residues. Between the trimmed V and J ends, which lost 3 bases and 3 bases, there was a span of 15 bases. Germline V gene data show CDR1 as SGHRS and CDR2 as YFSETQ. DNA for the CDR3: TGCGCCAGCAGCTCCCTACAGGGCGTGGACACTGAAGCTTTCTTT. Its translation: CASSSLQGVDTEAFF.

This clonotype was picked up a small number of times. The V call is TRBV9, the J call TRBJ2-7; 8 bases match TRBD2. CDR3 size: 16 residues. The junction had 9 bases not matched to a gene; V was cut back by 0 bases and J by 4 bases. Germline CDR1 reads SGDLS; CDR2 reads YYNGEE. The chain's CDR3 is CASSVGMAGGLYEQYF. For the CDR3, the DNA is TGTGCCAGCAGCGTAGGGATGGCGGGAGGCCTGTACGAGCAGTACTTC.

V and J are TRBV6-1 and TRBJ1-1; D is possibly TRBD1 (6 bases). Germline CDR1 MNHNS, CDR2 SASEGT. Deletions cut 2 bases from V and 10 bases from J, with 11 bases between. This CDR3 comprises 12 residues. CDR3 loop: CASSEPTGLAFF. CDR3 DNA: TGTGCCAGCAGTGAACCGACAGGTCTAGCTTTCTTT.

In this sample, this clonotype turned up many times. The rearrangement joins TRBV9 to TRBJ1-1; no reliable D call. CDR3 length: 14 residues. V was clipped by 0 bases and J by 3 bases, with 9 bases between them. Germline assignment: CDR1 SGDLS and CDR2 YYNGEE. CDR3: CASSVGRADTEAFF. CDR3 DNA: TGTGCCAGCAGCGTAGGTAGGGCGGACACTGAAGCTTTCTTT.

This clonotype was counted between two and nine times. The V call is TRBV20-1, the J call TRBJ1-3; 8 positions agree with TRBD1. The CDR3 totals 15 residues. CDR1 DFQATT and CDR2 SNEGSKA come from the germline V gene (reference sequence). Trimming took 2 bases from V and 0 from J; bases not matched to a gene: 3. CDR3 residues: CSARPTGDSGNTIYF. Here the CDR3 DNA reads TGCAGTGCTAGACCGACAGGGGACTCTGGAAACACCATATATTTT.

The genes are TRBV5-8 and TRBJ1-2, with TRBD1 identical over 10 bases. The CDR3 length is 16 residues. V gave up 4 bases and J gave up 4 bases; unmatched junction bases: 10. The germline CDR1 and CDR2 sequences are SGHTS and YDEGEE. The CDR3 region has the DNA TGTGCCAGCAGCGCCAGAGGACAGGGGGGCGGCTATGGCTACACCTTC. Translated: CASSARGQGGGYGYTF.

With respect to this clonotype: A much larger clone lies a single base off, so this may be a read error. The chain couples TRBV25-1 to TRBJ2-6; D perhaps matches TRBD1 (5 bases). The CDR3 has 15 residues. CDR1 is MGHDK, CDR2 SYGVNS, per germline. In DNA form, the CDR3 reads TGTGCCAGCAGTGTTCTATTCTCTGGGGCCAACGTCCTGGCTTTC. Residues: CASSVLFSGANVLAF.